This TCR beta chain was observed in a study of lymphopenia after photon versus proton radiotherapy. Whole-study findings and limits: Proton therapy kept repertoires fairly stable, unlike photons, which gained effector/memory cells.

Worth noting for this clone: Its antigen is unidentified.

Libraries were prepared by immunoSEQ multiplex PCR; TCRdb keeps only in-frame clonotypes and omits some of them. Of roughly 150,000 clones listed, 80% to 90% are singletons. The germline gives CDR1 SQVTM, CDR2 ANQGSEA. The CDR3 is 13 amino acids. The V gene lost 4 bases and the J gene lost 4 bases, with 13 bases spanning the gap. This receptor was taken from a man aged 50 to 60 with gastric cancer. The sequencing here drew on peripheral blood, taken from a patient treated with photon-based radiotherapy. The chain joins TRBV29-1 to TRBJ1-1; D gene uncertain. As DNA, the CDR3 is TGCAGCGTTGTAACTGGAGGTAGCACTGAAGCTTTCTTT. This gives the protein CSVVTGGSTEAFF.